The clone carrying this T cell receptor (beta chain) was detected only a few times. No antigen is known for it. Quantitative 5'-RACE with molecular barcodes produced the TCR beta libraries. In TCRdb, the 5' RACE reads were re-called with MiXCR into one record per CDR3 protein. The table has 240,000 or so distinct CDR3 sequences, about 11% seen once. The data derive from a study of CD8 T cells in ankylosing spondylitis. V lost 4 bases to trimming and J lost 0 bases; unmatched junction nucleotides: 12. The germline gives CDR1 SGHAT, CDR2 FQDESV (reference sequence). The CDR3 has 18 residues. Study-wide points: A number of the motif variants had already been described in reactive arthritis synovial fluid and blood. In ankylosing spondylitis blood, a motif of seven to nine highly homologous TCR beta variants appeared characteristic.

The sequenced material came from blood, either unsorted or a sorted T cell fraction (not recorded which). This rearrangement joins TRBV11-1 to TRBJ2-3; TRBD2 matches at 8 bases. This sequence was found in a male donor with ankylosing spondylitis or in good health (not recorded which). CDR3 bases: TGTGCCAGCAGCTCTACTGGGGGGATAGCGGGGAGCACAGATACGCAGTATTTT. This encodes CASSSTGGIAGSTDTQYF.